This record looks at one T cell receptor beta chain sequence and its context. The data belong to a study of blood T cell repertoires in COVID-19. About the study: COVID-19 samples, acute and convalescent, were from the United States, Italy and Spain.

In the original workflow: Reference gene primer amplification in the assay estimated nucleated cell counts. Profiling relied on immunoSEQ multiplex PCR, and the TCRdb table lists in-frame clones only, not all of them. V, J and clone size derive from that table, while D and trimming were established from the DNA sequence. The sample consists of 250,000 or so clones, almost 85% of them appearing once. This CDR3 has 17 residues. Germline V gene data show CDR1 as GTSNPN and CDR2 as SVGIG (reference sequence). V shed 3 bases and J 3 bases; nucleotides not matched to a gene: 14. V usage is TRBV30 and J usage is TRBJ2-7; TRBD2 agrees at 10 bases. This receptor was identified in a man aged 45 to 65 with acute or convalescent COVID-19. Specimen: peripheral blood. The CDR3 region is CAWSPPALSGRVYEQYF. CDR3 DNA sequence: TGTGCCTGGAGCCCCCCCGCCCTCAGCGGGAGGGTCTACGAGCAGTACTTC.